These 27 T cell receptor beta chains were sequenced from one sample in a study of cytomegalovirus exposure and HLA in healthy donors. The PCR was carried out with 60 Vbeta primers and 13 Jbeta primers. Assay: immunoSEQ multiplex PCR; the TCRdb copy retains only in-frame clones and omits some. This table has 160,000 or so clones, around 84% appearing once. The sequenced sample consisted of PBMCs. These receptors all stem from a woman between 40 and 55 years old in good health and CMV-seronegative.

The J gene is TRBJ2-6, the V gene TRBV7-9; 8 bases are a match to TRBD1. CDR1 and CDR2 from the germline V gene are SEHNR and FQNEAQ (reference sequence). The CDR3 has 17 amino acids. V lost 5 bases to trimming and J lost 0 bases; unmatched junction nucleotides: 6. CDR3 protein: CASSQRTGISGANVLTF. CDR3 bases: TGTGCCAGCAGCCAAAGGACAGGGATCTCTGGGGCCAACGTCCTGACTTTC.

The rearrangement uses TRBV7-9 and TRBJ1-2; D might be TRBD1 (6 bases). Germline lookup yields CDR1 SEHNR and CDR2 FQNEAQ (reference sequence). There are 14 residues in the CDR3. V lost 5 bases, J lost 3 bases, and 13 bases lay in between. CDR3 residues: CASSRGAQYYGYTF. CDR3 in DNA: TGTGCCAGCAGCCGGGGGGCTCAGTACTATGGCTACACCTTC.

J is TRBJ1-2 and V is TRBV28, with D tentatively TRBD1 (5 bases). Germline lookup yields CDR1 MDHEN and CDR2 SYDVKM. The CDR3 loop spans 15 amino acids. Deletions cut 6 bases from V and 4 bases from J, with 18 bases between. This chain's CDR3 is CASSLTDSGGYGYTF. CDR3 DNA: TGTGCCAGCAGCTTGACAGACTCTGGTGGCTATGGCTACACCTTC.

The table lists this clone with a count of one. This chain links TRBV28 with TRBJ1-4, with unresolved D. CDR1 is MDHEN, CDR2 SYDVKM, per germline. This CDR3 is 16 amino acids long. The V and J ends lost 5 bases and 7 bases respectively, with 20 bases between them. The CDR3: CASSNLFREAAEKLFF. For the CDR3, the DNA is TGTGCCAGCAGTAACCTCTTCCGGGAAGCAGCTGAAAAACTGTTTTTT.

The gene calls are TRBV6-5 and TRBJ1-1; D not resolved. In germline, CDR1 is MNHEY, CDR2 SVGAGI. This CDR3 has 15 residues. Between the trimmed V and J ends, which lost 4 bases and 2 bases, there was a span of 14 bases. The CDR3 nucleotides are TGTGCCAGCAGTTTTCTTCGGGAAGCAAACACTGAAGCTTTCTTT. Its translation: CASSFLREANTEAFF.

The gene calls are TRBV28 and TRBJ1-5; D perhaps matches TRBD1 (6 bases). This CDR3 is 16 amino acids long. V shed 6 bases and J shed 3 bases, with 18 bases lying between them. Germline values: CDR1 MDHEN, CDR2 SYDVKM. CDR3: CASRLQLQGPNQPQHF. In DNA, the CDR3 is TGTGCCAGCAGACTACAACTTCAGGGGCCCAATCAGCCCCAGCATTTT.

The CDR3 DNA follows: TGTGCCAGTACATCAGGGTCAACCTCTGGGGCCAACGTCCTGACTTTC. The encoded protein is CASTSGSTSGANVLTF. The V and J genes are TRBV19 and TRBJ2-6, with D maybe TRBD1 (5 bases). Germline V CDR1 and CDR2: LNHDA, SQIVND (reference sequence). The germline V and J ends were trimmed by 7 bases and 0 bases, with 13 bases remaining between them. The CDR3 has 16 residues.

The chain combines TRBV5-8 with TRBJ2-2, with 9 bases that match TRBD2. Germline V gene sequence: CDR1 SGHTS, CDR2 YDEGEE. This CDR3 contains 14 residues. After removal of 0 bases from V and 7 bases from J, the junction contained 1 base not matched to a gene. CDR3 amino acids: CASSLVSGSGELFF. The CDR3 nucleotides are TGTGCCAGCAGCTTGGTTAGCGGGAGCGGGGAGCTGTTTTTT.

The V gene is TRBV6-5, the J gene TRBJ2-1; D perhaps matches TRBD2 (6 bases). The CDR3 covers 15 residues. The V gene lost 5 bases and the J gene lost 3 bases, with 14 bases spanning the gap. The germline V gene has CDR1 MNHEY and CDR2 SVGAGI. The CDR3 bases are TGTGCCAGCAGTCAACCCGGGACTCGCTACAATGAGCAGTTCTTC. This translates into CASSQPGTRYNEQFF.

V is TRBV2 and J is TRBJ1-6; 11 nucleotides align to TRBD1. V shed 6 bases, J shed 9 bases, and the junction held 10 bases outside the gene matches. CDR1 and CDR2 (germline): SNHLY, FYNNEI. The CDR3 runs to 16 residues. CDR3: CASRRTGGFFSSPLHF. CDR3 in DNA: TGTGCCAGCAGAAGGACAGGGGGCTTTTTCAGTTCACCCCTCCACTTT.

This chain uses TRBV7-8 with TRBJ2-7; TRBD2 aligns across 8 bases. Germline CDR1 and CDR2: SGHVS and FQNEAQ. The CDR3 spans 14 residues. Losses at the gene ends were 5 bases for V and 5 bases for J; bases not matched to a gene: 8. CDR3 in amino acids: CASSPRLAPHEQYF. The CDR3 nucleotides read TGTGCCAGCAGCCCGAGACTAGCGCCCCACGAGCAGTACTTC.

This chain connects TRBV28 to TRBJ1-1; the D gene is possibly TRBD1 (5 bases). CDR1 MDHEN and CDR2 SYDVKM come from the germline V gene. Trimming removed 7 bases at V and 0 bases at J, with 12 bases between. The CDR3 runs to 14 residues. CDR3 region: CASTMTVMNTEAFF. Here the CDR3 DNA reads TGTGCCAGCACCATGACAGTAATGAACACTGAAGCTTTCTTT.

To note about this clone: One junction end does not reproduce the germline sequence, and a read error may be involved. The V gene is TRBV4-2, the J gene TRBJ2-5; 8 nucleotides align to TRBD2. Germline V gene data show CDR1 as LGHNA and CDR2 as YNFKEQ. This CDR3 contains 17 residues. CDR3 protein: CASSQDQTAGAGEAQYF. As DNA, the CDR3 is TGTGCCAGCAGCCAAGATCAGACAGCGGGGGCGGGAGAGGCCCAGTACTTC.

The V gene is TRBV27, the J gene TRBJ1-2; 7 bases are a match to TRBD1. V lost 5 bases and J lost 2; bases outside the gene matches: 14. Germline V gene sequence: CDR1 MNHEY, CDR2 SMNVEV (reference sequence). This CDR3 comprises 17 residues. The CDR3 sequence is CASSRNRGLRTNYGYTF. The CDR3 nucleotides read TGTGCCAGCAGTCGGAACAGGGGTCTAAGAACCAACTATGGCTACACCTTC.

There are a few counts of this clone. The CDR3 spells CASGDRVGYGYTF. The CDR3 DNA reads TGTGCCAGCGGAGACAGGGTAGGCTATGGCTACACCTTC. The J gene is TRBJ1-2, the V gene TRBV2, with 7 bases fitting TRBD1. V shed 8 bases, J shed 4 bases, and the junction held 7 bases outside the gene matches. CDR3 length: 13 residues. Germline CDR1 is SNHLY and CDR2 is FYNNEI.

The CDR3 coding sequence is TGTGCCAGTAACCCTAACCCGGGGGGGGCAGATACGCAGTATTTT. Protein product: CASNPNPGGADTQYF. This chain uses TRBV4-2 with TRBJ2-3; TRBD2 aligns across 8 bases. This CDR3 is built from 15 residues. After removal of 9 bases from V and 4 bases from J, the junction contained 12 bases not matched to a gene. Germline V gene lookup returns CDR1 LGHNA and CDR2 YNFKEQ.

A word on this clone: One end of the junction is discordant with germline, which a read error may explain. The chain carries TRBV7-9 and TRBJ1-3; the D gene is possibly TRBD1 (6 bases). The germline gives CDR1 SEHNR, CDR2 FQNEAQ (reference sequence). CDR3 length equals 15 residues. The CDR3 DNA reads TGTTCCAGCAGCTCTGGACAGAGCTCTGGAAACACCATATATTTT. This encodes CSSSSGQSSGNTIYF.

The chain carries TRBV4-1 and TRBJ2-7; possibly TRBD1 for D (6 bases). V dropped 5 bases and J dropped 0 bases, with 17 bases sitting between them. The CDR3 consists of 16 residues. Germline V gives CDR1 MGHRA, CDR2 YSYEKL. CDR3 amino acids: CASSKSTQGTSYEQYF. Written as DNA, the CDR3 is TGCGCCAGCAGCAAGAGCACGCAGGGGACCTCCTACGAGCAGTACTTC.

The CDR3 spells CASSFNNEKLFF. The DNA of the CDR3 is TGTGCCAGCAGTTTCAATAATGAAAAACTGTTTTTT. V usage is TRBV27 and J usage is TRBJ1-4; D is uncertain. Germline V gene sequence: CDR1 MNHEY, CDR2 SMNVEV (reference sequence). The CDR3 runs 12 residues. V gave up 3 bases and J gave up 4 bases, with 3 bases separating them.

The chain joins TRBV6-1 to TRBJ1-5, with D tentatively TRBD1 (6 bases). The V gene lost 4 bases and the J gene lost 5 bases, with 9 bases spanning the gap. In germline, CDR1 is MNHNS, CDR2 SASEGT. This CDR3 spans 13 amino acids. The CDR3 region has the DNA TGTGCCAGCAGTGTACAGGGAGATCAGCCCCAGCATTTT. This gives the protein CASSVQGDQPQHF.

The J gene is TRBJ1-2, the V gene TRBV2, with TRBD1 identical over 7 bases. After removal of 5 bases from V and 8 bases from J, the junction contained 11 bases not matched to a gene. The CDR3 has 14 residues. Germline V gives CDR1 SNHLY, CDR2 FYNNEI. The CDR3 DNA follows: TGTGCCAGCAGTACAGGGGCCAGACCGTGGGGCTACACCTTC. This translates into CASSTGARPWGYTF.

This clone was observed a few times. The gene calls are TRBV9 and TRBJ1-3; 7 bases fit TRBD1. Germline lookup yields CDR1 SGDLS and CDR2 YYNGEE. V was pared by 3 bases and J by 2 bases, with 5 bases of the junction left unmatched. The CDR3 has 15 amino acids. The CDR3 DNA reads TGTGCCAGCAGCGGGGGTGGGACAGCTGGAAACACCATATATTTT. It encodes CASSGGGTAGNTIYF.

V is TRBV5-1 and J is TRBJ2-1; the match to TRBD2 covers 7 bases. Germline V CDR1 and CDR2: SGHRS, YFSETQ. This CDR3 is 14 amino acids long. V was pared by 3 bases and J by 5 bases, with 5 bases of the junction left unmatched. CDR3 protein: CASSWGGSHNEQFF. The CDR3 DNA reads TGCGCCAGCAGCTGGGGGGGGTCGCACAATGAGCAGTTCTTC.

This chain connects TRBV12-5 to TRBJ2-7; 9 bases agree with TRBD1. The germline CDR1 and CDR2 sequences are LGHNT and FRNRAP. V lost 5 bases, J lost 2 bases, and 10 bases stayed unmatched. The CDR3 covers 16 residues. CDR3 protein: CASGTRTGVNPYEQYF. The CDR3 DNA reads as TGTGCTAGTGGTACCCGGACAGGGGTAAACCCCTACGAGCAGTACTTC.

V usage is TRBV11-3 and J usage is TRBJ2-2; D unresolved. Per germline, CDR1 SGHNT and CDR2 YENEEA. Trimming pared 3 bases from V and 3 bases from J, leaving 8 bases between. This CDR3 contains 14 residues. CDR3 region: CASSFSVYTGELFF. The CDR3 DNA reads TGTGCCAGCAGCTTTTCAGTTTACACCGGGGAGCTGTTTTTT.

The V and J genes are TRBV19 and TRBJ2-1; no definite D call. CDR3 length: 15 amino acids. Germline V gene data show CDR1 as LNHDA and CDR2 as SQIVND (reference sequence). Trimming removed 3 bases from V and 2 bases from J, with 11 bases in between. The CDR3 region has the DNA TGTGCCAGTAGTATGGGCAGGCCAACCTACAATGAGCAGTTCTTC. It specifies CASSMGRPTYNEQFF.

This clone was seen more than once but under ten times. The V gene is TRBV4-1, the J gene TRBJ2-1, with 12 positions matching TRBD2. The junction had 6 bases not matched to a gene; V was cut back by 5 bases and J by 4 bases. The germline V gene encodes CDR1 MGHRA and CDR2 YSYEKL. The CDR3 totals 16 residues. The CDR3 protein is CASSVRLAGEYNEQFF. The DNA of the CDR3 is TGCGCCAGCAGCGTCCGACTAGCGGGGGAATACAATGAGCAGTTCTTC.